This TCR beta chain comes out of a study of vaccination and CD4 T cells after COVID-19. The Oncomine TCR Beta short-read assay sequenced DNA from cultured CD4+ T cells. TCRdb re-called the PCR reads through MiXCR, storing one row per CDR3 protein. Here the sample spans some 19,000 distinct CDR3 sequences, around 41% being singletons. Treatment noted: approximately 9-day PBMC culture with coronavirus spike peptide pools or control peptides (ViraFEST assay). V was clipped by 3 bases and J by 2 bases; unmatched bases: 3. Looked up from germline, CDR1 is SGHTA and CDR2 is FQGNSA. CDR3 length: 14 residues. This clonotype has only a few counts. Antigen specificity is unknown.

The source of this sequence is a human donor with COVID-19. The chain combines TRBV7-2 with TRBJ2-5; TRBD1 agrees at 7 bases. The sample taken for sequencing was cultured CD4+ T cells from blood. The chain's CDR3 is CASSFRQGQETQYF. CDR3 DNA sequence: TGTGCCAGCAGCTTCCGACAGGGTCAAGAGACCCAGTACTTC.